The 20 T cell receptor beta chains listed next were all sequenced from one sample in a study of T cell repertoires in cytomegalovirus infection. These TCRs' antigens remain unknown. TCRdb reanalysed the reads using MiXCR and keeps one entry per CDR3 protein. The table records a few hundred thousand distinct CDR3 sequences, around 35% of them present only once. The sample consisted of cultured PBMCs, taken from culture after CMV antigen stimulation. All receptors come from a human donor in good health (CMV status not recorded). Some clones in this sample may be carry-over from other donors' samples.

This chain joins TRBV12-3 or TRBV12-4 and TRBJ1-2; no reliable D call. Trimming removed 1 base at V and 4 bases at J, with 22 bases between. The CDR3 has 18 amino acids. CDR3 loop: CASSLGTLSPRGIYGYTF. CDR3 DNA sequence: TGTGCCAGCAGTTTAGGCACACTTAGCCCCCGGGGAATCTATGGCTACACCTTC.

V usage is TRBV10-3 and J usage is TRBJ2-3, with TRBD2 matching 8 bases. The J segment lost 4 bases and the V segment lost 6 bases, leaving 6 bases of the junction unmatched. The CDR3 contains 14 residues. CDR1 ENHRY and CDR2 SYGVKD come from the germline V gene. The DNA for the CDR3 is TGTGCCATCAGATCAGCGGGAGTGGCAGATACGCAGTATTTT. As protein: CAIRSAGVADTQYF.

V usage is TRBV14 and J usage is TRBJ1-5, with D unresolved. Trimming removed 0 bases from V and 9 bases from J, with 9 bases in between. Per the germline V gene, CDR1 is SGHDN and CDR2 is FVKESK. The CDR3 loop spans 13 amino acids. The CDR3 here is CASSQDPAAPQHF. The CDR3 bases are TGTGCCAGCAGCCAAGATCCGGCCGCGCCCCAGCATTTT.

This clonotype appeared a few times. The chain uses TRBV11-3 and TRBJ2-2, with D uncertain. From germline, CDR1 is SGHNT and CDR2 YENEEA. The CDR3 extends over 12 amino acids. V dropped 5 bases and J dropped 1 base, with 2 bases sitting between them. The CDR3 spells CASSKNTGELFF. The CDR3 bases are TGTGCCAGCAGCAAGAACACCGGGGAGCTGTTTTTT.

This clonotype occurred a few times. The chain carries TRBV6-2 or TRBV6-3 and TRBJ2-7; 8 positions agree with TRBD2. Trimming took 6 bases from V and 6 from J; bases not matched to a gene: 7. Per the germline V gene, CDR1 is MNHEY and CDR2 is SVGEGT. This CDR3 contains 13 residues. The CDR3 protein is CASSSSGSGEQYV. In DNA form, the CDR3 reads TGTGCCAGCAGCTCCAGCGGGAGCGGCGAGCAGTACGTC.

This clonotype occurred many times. This rearrangement joins TRBV4-3 to TRBJ2-6; D is perhaps TRBD1 (5 bases). Germline V gene sequence: CDR1 LGHNA, CDR2 YSLEER. V was trimmed by 4 bases and J by 1 base, leaving 17 bases between them. The CDR3 has 18 residues. The chain's CDR3 is CASSRGHYSNSGANVLTF. The CDR3 DNA is TGCGCCAGCAGCCGCGGACATTACTCTAATTCTGGGGCCAACGTCCTGACTTTC.

This clonotype came up many times. The chain joins TRBV7-8 to TRBJ1-3; TRBD1 agrees at 7 bases. Trimming took 5 bases from V and 0 from J; bases not matched to a gene: 4. The CDR3 has 15 amino acids. Germline CDR1 SGHVS, CDR2 FQNEAQ. CDR3 DNA: TGTGCCAGCAGCCCTGACAGGGCCTCTGGAAACACCATATATTTT. It yields the protein CASSPDRASGNTIYF.

The J gene is TRBJ1-1, the V gene TRBV7-2; TRBD1 might be the D (5 bases). V was trimmed by 2 bases and J by 3 bases, leaving 19 bases between them. This CDR3 is built from 17 residues. Germline loops: CDR1 SGHTA, CDR2 FQGNSA. CDR3 sequence: CASSLLYRNDDDTEAFF. CDR3 nucleotides: TGTGCCAGCAGCTTACTGTACAGGAATGACGATGACACTGAAGCTTTCTTT. The whole variable domain, remainder taken from reference TRBV7-2 and TRBJ1-1, is GAGVSQSPSNKVTEKGKDVELRCDPISGHTALYWYRQSLGQGLEFLIYFQGNSAPDKSGLPSDRFSAERTGGSVSTLTIQRTQQEDSAVYLCASSLLYRNDDDTEAFFGQGTRLTVV.

The gene calls are TRBV27 and TRBJ2-4; D perhaps matches TRBD2 (5 bases). Between the trimmed V and J ends, which lost 8 bases and 1 base, there was a span of 18 bases. This CDR3 contains 16 residues. Germline CDR1 reads MNHEY; CDR2 reads SMNVEV (reference sequence). This CDR3 reads CASADGGRKAKNIQYF. The CDR3 DNA is TGTGCCAGCGCCGATGGAGGACGGAAGGCCAAAAACATTCAGTACTTC.

This sequence joins TRBV6-6 and TRBJ2-1; 8 bases match TRBD2. The CDR3 loop spans 13 amino acids. Trimming at V came to 4 bases and at J to 8 bases, leaving 4 bases not matched to a gene. CDR1 and CDR2 (germline): MNHNY, SVGAGI (reference sequence). This CDR3 is CASSSGRAYEQFF. The CDR3 DNA sequence: TGTGCCAGCAGTTCCGGGAGGGCCTATGAGCAGTTCTTC.

This clonotype was seen a few times. The chain is built from TRBV7-2 and TRBJ2-7, with 10 bases aligning to TRBD1. Looked up from germline, CDR1 is SGHTA and CDR2 is FQGNSA. Losses at the gene ends were 1 base for V and 8 bases for J; bases not matched to a gene: 5. The CDR3 contains 14 residues. The CDR3 region has the DNA TGTGCCAGCAGCTTAGTGACAGGGGGCGACAAGCAGTACGTC. It yields the protein CASSLVTGGDKQYV.

The chain joins TRBV12-3 or TRBV12-4 to TRBJ2-3, with D perhaps matching TRBD1 or TRBD2 (6 bases each). The CDR3 length is 15 residues. V lost 3 bases to trimming and J lost 1 base, with 11 bases between them. CDR3 amino acids: CASSFWGAGTDTQYF. For the CDR3, the DNA is TGTGCCAGCAGTTTCTGGGGGGCCGGCACAGATACGCAGTATTTT.

The J gene is TRBJ2-1, the V gene TRBV5-1; the match to TRBD2 covers 9 bases. With V trimmed by 6 bases and J by 7 bases, 14 bases remained unmatched. The CDR3 covers 16 residues. Germline CDR1 SGHRS, CDR2 YFSETQ. The CDR3 loop is CASNIGAGGYMNEQFF. The CDR3 DNA sequence: TGCGCCAGCAATATTGGGGCGGGAGGGTATATGAATGAGCAGTTCTTC.

This clonotype was seen only a few times. The chain uses TRBV10-2 and TRBJ1-2, with a possible D match to TRBD1 (5 bases). This CDR3 is 16 amino acids long. V shed 8 bases and J shed 2 bases, with 21 bases lying between them. CDR1 and CDR2 (germline): WSHSY, SAAADI. The CDR3 region is CASHPGVRGRNYGYTF. The CDR3 nucleotides are TGCGCCAGCCACCCCGGTGTAAGGGGAAGAAACTATGGCTACACCTTC.

The chain is built from TRBV6-6 and TRBJ1-5; TRBD1 is a possible D gene (6 bases). The V gene's germline CDR1 is MNHNY and CDR2 SVGAGI (reference sequence). Trimming took 0 bases from V and 3 from J, leaving 15 bases between them. This CDR3 is built from 17 residues. CDR3 protein: CASSYSLARGVNQPQHF. CDR3 in DNA: TGTGCCAGCAGTTACTCGCTCGCTAGGGGGGTCAATCAGCCCCAGCATTTT.

The V and J genes are TRBV29-1 and TRBJ1-2; D call uncertain. The CDR3 loop spans 11 amino acids. Trimming took off 4 bases at V and 5 bases at J, with 8 bases between the two ends. Germline loops: CDR1 SQVTM, CDR2 ANQGSEA. CDR3 region: CSVGEVYGYTF. The CDR3 DNA follows: TGCAGCGTTGGAGAAGTTTATGGCTACACCTTC.

This chain links TRBV12-5 with TRBJ2-1, with D uncertain. Germline values: CDR1 LGHNT, CDR2 FRNRAP. The CDR3 is made up of 13 amino acids. V lost 1 base, J lost 6 bases, and 7 bases lay in between. In DNA, the CDR3 is TGTGCTAGTGGTTTGGGGCCATTCAATGAGCAGTTCTTC. As protein: CASGLGPFNEQFF.

V and J are TRBV27 and TRBJ2-2, with 9 bases that match TRBD2. The J segment lost 3 bases and the V segment lost 6 bases, leaving 8 bases of the junction unmatched. CDR3 length: 16 residues. Germline CDR1 reads MNHEY; CDR2 reads SMNVEV (reference sequence). The CDR3 DNA reads as TGTGCCAGCAGCCCCATAGCGGGAGTCGACACCGGGGAGCTGTTTTTT. This gives the protein CASSPIAGVDTGELFF.

The J gene is TRBJ2-2, the V gene TRBV19; maybe TRBD2 (5 bases). The CDR3 length is 15 residues. Looked up from germline, CDR1 is LNHDA and CDR2 is SQIVND (reference sequence). The ends were cut back, 3 bases at V and 1 base at J, with 9 bases in the middle. This chain's CDR3 is CASSIRSGNTGELFF. DNA for the CDR3: TGTGCCAGTAGTATTCGAAGCGGGAACACCGGGGAGCTGTTTTTT.

The CDR3 coding sequence is TGTGCCAGCAGTCCCCGCGGGGGACTAGTCCTCTACGAGCAGTACTTC. It specifies CASSPRGGLVLYEQYF. This chain links TRBV28 with TRBJ2-7; 8 nucleotides agree with TRBD2. V was pared by 5 bases and J by 3 bases, with 12 bases of the junction left unmatched. The CDR3 sequence is 16 residues long. Per the germline V gene, CDR1 is MDHEN and CDR2 is SYDVKM. The full variable domain, in which reference TRBV28 and TRBJ2-7 provide the parts outside the CDR3, is DVKVTQSSRYLVKRTGEKVFLECVQDMDHENMFWYRQDPGLGLRLIYFSYDVKMKEKGDIPEGYSVSREKKERFSLILESASTNQTSMYLCASSPRGGLVLYEQYFGPGTRLTVT.